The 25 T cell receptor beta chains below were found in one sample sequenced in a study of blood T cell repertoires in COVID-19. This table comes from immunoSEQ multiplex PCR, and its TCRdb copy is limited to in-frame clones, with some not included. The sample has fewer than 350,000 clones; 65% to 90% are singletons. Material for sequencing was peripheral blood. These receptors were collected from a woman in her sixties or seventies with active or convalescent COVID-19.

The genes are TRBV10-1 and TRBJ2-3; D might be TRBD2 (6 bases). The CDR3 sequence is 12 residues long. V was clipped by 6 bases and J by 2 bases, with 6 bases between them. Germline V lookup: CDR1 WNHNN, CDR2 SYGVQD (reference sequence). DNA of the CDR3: TGCGCCAGCAGGGGACTCACAGATACGCAGTATTTT. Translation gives CASRGLTDTQYF.

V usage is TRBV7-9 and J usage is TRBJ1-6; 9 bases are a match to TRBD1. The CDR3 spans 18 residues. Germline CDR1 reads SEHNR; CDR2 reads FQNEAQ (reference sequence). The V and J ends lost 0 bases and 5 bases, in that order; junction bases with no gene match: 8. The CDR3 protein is CASSLAPSTGGNNSPLHF. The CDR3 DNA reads TGTGCCAGCAGCTTAGCCCCCTCGACAGGGGGAAATAATTCACCCCTCCACTTT.

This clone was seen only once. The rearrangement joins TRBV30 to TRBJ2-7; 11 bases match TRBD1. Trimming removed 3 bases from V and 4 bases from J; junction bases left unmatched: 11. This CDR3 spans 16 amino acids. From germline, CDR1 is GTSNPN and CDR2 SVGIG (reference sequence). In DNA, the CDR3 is TGTGCCTGGAGCCCTTGGAGGGGACAGGGGGAGTACGAGCAGTACTTC. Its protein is CAWSPWRGQGEYEQYF.

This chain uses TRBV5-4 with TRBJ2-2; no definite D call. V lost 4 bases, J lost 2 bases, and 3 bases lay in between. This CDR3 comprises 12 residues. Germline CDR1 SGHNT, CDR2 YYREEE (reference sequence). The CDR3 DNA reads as TGTGCCAGCAGCCTTAACACCGGGGAGCTGTTTTTT. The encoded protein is CASSLNTGELFF.

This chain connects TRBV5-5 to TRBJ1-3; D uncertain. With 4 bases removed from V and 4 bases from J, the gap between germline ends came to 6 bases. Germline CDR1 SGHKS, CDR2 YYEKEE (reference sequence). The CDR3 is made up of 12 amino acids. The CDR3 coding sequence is TGTGCCAGCAGCCGAACAGGAAACACCATATATTTT. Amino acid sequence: CASSRTGNTIYF.

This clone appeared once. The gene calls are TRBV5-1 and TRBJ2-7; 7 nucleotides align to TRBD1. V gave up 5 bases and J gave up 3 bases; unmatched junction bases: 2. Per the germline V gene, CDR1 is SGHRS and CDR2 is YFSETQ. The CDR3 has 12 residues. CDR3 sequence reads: CASSRQGYEQYF. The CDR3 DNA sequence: TGCGCCAGCAGTCGACAGGGCTACGAGCAGTACTTC.

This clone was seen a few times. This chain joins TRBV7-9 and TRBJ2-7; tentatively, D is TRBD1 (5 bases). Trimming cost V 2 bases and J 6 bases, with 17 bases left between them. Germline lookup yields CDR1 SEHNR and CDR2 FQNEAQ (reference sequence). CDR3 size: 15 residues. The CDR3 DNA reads TGTGCCAGCAGCTTAAGGGGTCCCTCCCTAGGCGAGCAGTACTTC. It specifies CASSLRGPSLGEQYF.

The CDR3 protein is CASSRTPGQGEETQYF. The DNA of the CDR3 is TGTGCCAGCAGCCGAACTCCGGGACAGGGAGAAGAGACCCAGTACTTC. This rearrangement joins TRBV7-9 to TRBJ2-5; 9 bases fit TRBD1. This CDR3 is built from 16 residues. The germline CDR1 and CDR2 sequences are SEHNR and FQNEAQ (reference sequence). With V trimmed by 5 bases and J by 3 bases, 10 bases remained unmatched. Full variable domain (rest looked up from reference TRBV7-9 and TRBJ2-5): DTGVSQNPRHKITKRGQNVTFRCDPISEHNRLYWYRQTLGQGPEFLTYFQNEAQLEKSRLLSDRFSAERPKGSFSTLEIQRTEQGDSAMYLCASSRTPGQGEETQYFGPGTRLLVL.

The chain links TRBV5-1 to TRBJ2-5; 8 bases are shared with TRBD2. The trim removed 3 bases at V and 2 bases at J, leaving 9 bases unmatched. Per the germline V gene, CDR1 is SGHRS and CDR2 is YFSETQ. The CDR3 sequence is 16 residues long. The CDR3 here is CASSSAPAGAQETQYF. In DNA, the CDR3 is TGCGCCAGCAGCTCGGCCCCAGCGGGGGCACAAGAGACCCAGTACTTC.

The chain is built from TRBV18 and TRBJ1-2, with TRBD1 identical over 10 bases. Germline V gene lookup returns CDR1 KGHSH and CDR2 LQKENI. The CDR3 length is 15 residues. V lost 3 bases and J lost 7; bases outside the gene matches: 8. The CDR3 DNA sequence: TGTGCCAGCTCACCGGCGGGGACAGGGGCCCCTGGCTACACCTTC. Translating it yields CASSPAGTGAPGYTF. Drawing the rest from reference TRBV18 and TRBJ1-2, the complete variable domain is NAGVMQNPRHLVRRRGQEARLRCSPMKGHSHVYWYRQLPEEGLKFMVYLQKENIIDESGMPKERFSAEFPKEGPSILRIQQVVRGDSAAYFCASSPAGTGAPGYTFGSGTRLTVV.

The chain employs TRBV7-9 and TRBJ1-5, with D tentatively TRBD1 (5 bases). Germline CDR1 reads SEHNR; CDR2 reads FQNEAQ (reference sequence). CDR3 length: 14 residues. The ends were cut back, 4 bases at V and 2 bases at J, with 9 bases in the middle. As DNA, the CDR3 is TGTGCCAGCAGCTCAGACAGACGCAATCAGCCCCAGCATTTT. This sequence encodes CASSSDRRNQPQHF.

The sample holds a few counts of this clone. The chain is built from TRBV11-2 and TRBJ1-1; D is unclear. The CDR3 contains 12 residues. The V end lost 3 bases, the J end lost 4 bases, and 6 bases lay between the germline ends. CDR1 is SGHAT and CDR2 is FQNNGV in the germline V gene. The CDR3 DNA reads TGTGCCAGCAGCTTCAGAAGCACTGAAGCTTTCTTT. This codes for CASSFRSTEAFF.

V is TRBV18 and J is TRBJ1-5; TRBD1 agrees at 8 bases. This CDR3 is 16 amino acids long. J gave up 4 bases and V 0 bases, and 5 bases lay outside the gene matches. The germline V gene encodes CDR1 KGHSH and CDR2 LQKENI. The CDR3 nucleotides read TGTGCCAGCTCACCACCGGGACAGGCCCAAAATCAGCCCCAGCATTTT. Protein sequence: CASSPPGQAQNQPQHF. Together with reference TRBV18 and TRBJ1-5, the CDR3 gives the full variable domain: NAGVMQNPRHLVRRRGQEARLRCSPMKGHSHVYWYRQLPEEGLKFMVYLQKENIIDESGMPKERFSAEFPKEGPSILRIQQVVRGDSAAYFCASSPPGQAQNQPQHFGDGTRLSIL.

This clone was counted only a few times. This chain's CDR3 is CASSQDYGQLNNYGYTF. As DNA, the CDR3 is TGCGCCAGCAGCCAAGATTATGGACAGCTTAATAACTATGGCTACACCTTC. The chain recombines TRBV4-1 with TRBJ1-2; a weak D match, TRBD1 (6 bases). The V end was cut by 0 bases, the J end by 1 base, with 15 bases between. The CDR3 is 17 residues long. In germline, CDR1 is MGHRA, CDR2 YSYEKL.

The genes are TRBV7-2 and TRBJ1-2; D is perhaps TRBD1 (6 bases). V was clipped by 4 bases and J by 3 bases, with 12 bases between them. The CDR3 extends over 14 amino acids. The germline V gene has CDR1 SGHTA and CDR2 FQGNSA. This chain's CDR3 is CASSSQGNYYGYTF. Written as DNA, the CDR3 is TGTGCCAGCAGCTCCCAGGGGAATTACTATGGCTACACCTTC.

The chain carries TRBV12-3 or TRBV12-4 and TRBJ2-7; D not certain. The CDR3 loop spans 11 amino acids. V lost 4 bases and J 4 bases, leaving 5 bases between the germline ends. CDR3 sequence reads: CASSSLYEQYF. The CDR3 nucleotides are TGTGCCAGCAGTTCCTTATACGAGCAGTACTTC.

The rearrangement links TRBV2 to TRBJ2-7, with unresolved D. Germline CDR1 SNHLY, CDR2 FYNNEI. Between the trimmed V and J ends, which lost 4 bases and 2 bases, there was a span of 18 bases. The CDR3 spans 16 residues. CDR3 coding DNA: TGTGCCAGCAGTGCCCGAGCTTCCCATTTTACCTACGAGCAGTACTTC. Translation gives CASSARASHFTYEQYF.

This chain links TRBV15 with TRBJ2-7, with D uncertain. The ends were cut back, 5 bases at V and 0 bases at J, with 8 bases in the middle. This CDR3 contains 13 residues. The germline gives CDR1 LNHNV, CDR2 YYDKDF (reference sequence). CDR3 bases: TGTGCCACCAGCGCGAGGAGCTCCTACGAGCAGTACTTC. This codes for CATSARSSYEQYF. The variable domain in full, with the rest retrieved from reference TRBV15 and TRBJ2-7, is DAMVIQNPRYQVTQFGKPVTLSCSQTLNHNVMYWYQQKSSQAPKLLFHYYDKDFNNEADTPDNFQSRRPNTSFCFLDIRSPGLGDTAMYLCATSARSSYEQYFGPGTRLTVT.

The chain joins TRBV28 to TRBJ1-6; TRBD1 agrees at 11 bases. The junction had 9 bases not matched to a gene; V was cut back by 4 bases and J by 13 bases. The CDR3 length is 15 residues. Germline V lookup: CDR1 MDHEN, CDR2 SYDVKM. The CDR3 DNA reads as TGTGCCAGCAGTTCGGGGGGACAGGGGGTCAGTCCCCTCCACTTT. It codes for CASSSGGQGVSPLHF.

CDR3: CSVDRSGGLADTQYF. The CDR3 DNA reads TGCAGCGTTGACCGGAGCGGGGGGCTTGCAGATACGCAGTATTTT. The chain uses TRBV29-1 and TRBJ2-3; TRBD2 matches 9 bases. Germline CDR1 reads SQVTM; CDR2 reads ANQGSEA. The trim removed 3 bases at V and 4 bases at J, leaving 8 bases unmatched. The CDR3 consists of 15 residues.

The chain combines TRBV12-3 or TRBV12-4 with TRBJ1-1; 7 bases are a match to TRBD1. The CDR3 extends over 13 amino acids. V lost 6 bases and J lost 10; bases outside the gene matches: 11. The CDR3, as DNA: TGTGCCAGCAGAGATCCGGGACAGTTGGCAGCTTTCTTT. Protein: CASRDPGQLAAFF.

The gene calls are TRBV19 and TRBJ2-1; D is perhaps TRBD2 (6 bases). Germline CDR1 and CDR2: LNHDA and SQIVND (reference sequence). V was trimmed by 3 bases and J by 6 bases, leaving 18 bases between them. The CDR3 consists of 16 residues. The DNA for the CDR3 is TGTGCCAGTAGTATGGGAGGAGCTAGGGCCCTCAATGAGCAGTTCTTC. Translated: CASSMGGARALNEQFF.

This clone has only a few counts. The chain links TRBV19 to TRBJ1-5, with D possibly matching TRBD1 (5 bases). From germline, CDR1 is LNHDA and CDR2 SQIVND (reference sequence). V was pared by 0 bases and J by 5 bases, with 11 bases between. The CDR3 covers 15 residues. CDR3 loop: CASSIEGREDQPQHF. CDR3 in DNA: TGTGCCAGTAGTATAGAGGGCAGGGAGGATCAGCCCCAGCATTTT.

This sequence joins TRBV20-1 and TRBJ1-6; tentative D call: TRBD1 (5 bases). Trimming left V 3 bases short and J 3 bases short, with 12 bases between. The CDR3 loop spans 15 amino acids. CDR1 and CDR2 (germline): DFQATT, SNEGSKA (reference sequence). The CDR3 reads CSASGGVDYNSPLHF. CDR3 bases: TGCAGTGCTAGTGGGGGGGTTGACTATAATTCACCCCTCCACTTT.

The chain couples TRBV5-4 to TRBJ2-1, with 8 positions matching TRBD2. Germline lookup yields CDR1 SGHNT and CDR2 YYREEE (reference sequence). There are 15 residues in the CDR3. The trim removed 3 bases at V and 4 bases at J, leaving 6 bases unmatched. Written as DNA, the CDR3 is TGTGCCAGCAGCTCTCGGGGGGGGGCTTACAATGAGCAGTTCTTC. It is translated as CASSSRGGAYNEQFF.